A single sample is the source of the 6 T cell receptor beta chains below, sequenced in a study of cytomegalovirus exposure and HLA in healthy donors. In the PCR, 60 Vbeta and 13 Jbeta primers were used. Assay used: immunoSEQ multiplex PCR; TCRdb lists only in-frame clones, some missing. Of roughly 100,000 clones listed, about 80% are singletons. Sequenced input: PBMCs. The receptors stem from a young man in good health and CMV-seronegative.

This chain uses TRBV13 with TRBJ1-4, with TRBD1 identical over 8 bases. J was trimmed by 7 bases and V by 5 bases; bases with no gene match: 9. The CDR3 spans 15 residues. The germline V gene has CDR1 PRHDT and CDR2 FYEKMQ (reference sequence). The CDR3 is CASSAAGTGPEKLFF. The DNA for the CDR3 is TGTGCCAGCAGCGCGGCCGGGACAGGCCCTGAAAAACTGTTTTTT.

The table lists this clone with a count of one. The chain has TRBV28 and TRBJ1-2, with a possible D match to TRBD1 (5 bases). Trimming shortened V by 2 bases and J by 8 bases, and 15 bases separated the two germline ends. The length of the CDR3 is 14 residues. Germline CDR1 and CDR2: MDHEN and SYDVKM. Here the CDR3 reads CASSLALQGEGYTF. The CDR3 bases are TGTGCCAGCAGTTTAGCCCTGCAGGGTGAAGGCTACACCTTC.

V is TRBV19 and J is TRBJ2-2; 11 nucleotides align to TRBD1. The germline CDR1 and CDR2 sequences are LNHDA and SQIVND (reference sequence). Trimming took 3 bases from V and 3 from J; bases not matched to a gene: 3. The CDR3 is 16 residues long. The CDR3 bases are TGTGCCAGTAGTATGGGACAGGGGGGCGACACCGGGGAGCTGTTTTTT. It encodes CASSMGQGGDTGELFF.

The rearrangement links TRBV29-1 to TRBJ2-3; D remains unclear. CDR3 length: 12 residues. Per germline, CDR1 SQVTM and CDR2 ANQGSEA. V was clipped by 4 bases and J by 3 bases, with 8 bases between them. CDR3 in DNA: TGCAGCGTTGGCTCAGGTACAGATACGCAGTATTTT. This codes for CSVGSGTDTQYF.

J is TRBJ2-7 and V is TRBV28; D gene uncertain. V dropped 2 bases and J dropped 6 bases, with 5 bases sitting between them. The CDR3 has 11 residues. Germline V gene data show CDR1 as MDHEN and CDR2 as SYDVKM. Here the CDR3 reads CASSLIREQYF. The CDR3 nucleotides are TGTGCCAGCAGTTTAATCCGCGAGCAGTACTTC.

The V and J genes are TRBV7-3 and TRBJ1-1; D may be TRBD1 (5 bases). Germline CDR1 and CDR2: SGHTA and FQGTGA. This CDR3 has 15 amino acids. The V gene lost 0 bases and the J gene lost 0 bases, with 8 bases spanning the gap. CDR3 sequence: CASSLTDTMNTEAFF. In nucleotides, the CDR3 is TGTGCCAGCAGCTTAACGGACACAATGAACACTGAAGCTTTCTTT.